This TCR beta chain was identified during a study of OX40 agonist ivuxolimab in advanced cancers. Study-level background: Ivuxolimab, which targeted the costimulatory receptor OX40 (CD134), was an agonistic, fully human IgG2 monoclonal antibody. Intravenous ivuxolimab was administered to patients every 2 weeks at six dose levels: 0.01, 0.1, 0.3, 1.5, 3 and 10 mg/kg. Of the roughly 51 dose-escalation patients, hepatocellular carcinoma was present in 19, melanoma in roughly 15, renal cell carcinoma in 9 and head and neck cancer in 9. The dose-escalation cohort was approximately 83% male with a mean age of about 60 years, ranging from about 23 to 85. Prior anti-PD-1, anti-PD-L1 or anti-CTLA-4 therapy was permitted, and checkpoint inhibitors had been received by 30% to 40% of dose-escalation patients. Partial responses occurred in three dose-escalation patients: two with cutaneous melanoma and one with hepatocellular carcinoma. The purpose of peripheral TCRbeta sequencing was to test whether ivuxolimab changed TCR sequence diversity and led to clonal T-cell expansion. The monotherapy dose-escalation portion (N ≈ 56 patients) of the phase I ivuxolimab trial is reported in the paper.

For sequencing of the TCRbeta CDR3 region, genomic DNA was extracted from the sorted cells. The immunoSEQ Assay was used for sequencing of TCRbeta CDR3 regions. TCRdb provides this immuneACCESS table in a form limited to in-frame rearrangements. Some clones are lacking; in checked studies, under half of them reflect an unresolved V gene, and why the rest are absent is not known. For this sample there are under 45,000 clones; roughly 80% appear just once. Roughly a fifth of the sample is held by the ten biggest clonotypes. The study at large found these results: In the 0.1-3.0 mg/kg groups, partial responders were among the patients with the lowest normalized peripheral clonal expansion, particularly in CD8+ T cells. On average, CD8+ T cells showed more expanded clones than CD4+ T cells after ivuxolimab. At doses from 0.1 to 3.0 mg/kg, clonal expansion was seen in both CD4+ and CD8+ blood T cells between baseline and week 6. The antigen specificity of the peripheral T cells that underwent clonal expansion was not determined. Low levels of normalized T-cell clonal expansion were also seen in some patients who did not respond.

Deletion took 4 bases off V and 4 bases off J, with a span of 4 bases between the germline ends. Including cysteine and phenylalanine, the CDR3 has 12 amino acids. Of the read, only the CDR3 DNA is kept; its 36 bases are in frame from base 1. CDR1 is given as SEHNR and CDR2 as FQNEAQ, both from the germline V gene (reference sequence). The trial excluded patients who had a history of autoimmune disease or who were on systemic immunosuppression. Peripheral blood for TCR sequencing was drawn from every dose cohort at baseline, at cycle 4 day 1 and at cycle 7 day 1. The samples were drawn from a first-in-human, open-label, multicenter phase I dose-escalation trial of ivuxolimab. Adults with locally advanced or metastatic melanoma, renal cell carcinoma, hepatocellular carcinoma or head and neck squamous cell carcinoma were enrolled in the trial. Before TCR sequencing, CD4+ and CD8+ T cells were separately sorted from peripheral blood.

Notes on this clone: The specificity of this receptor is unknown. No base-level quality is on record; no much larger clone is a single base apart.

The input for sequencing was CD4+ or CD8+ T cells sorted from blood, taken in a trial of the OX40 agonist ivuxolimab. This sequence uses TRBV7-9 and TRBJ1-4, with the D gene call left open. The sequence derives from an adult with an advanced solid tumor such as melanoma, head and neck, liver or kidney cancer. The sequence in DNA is TGTGCCAGCAGCTCACGTAATGAAAAACTGTTTTTT. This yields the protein CASSSRNEKLFF.